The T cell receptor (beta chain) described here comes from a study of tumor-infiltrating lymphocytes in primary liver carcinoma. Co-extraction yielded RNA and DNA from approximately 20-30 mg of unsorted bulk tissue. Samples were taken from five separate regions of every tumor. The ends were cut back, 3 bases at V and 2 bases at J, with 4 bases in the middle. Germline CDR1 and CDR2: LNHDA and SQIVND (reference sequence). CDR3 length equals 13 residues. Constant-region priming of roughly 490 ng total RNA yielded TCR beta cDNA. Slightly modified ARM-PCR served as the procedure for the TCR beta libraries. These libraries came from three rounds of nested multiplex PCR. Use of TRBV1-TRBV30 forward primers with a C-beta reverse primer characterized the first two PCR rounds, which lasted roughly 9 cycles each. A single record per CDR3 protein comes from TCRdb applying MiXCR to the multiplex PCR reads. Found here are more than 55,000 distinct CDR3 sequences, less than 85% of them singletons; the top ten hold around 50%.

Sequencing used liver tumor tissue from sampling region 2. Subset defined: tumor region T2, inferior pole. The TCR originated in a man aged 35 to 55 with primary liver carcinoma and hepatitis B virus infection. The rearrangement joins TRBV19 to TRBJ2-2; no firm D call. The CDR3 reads CASSIPNTGELFF. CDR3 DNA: TGTGCCAGTAGTATTCCCAACACCGGGGAGCTGTTTTTT.